This T cell receptor beta chain is drawn from a study of cytomegalovirus exposure and HLA in healthy donors. The primer mix had 60 Vbeta and 13 Jbeta primers. Measured with immunoSEQ multiplex PCR; TCRdb has only the in-frame clones, and not every one. The sample lists some 130,000 clones, approximately 75% occurring once. Whole-study results and caveats: Usually a TCR sequence was rare, but some public TCRs were found in many donors. A later analysis showed TCR association rates differing by HLA locus, peaking at DRB1 and lowest at HLA-C.

V shed 6 bases, J shed 5 bases, and the junction held 6 bases outside the gene matches. The CDR3 totals 14 residues. Germline CDR1 reads LNHDA; CDR2 reads SQIVND (reference sequence). In this sample, this clone turned up a few times. What it binds is not known. Sequencing was done on a sample of PBMCs. The TCR originated in a male donor in good health and CMV-seronegative. J is TRBJ1-5 and V is TRBV19; TRBD1 agrees at 8 bases. CDR3 amino acids: CASSWTGRDQPQHF. DNA of the CDR3: TGTGCCAGTAGCTGGACAGGGCGGGATCAGCCCCAGCATTTT.